What follows are 21 T cell receptor beta chains derived from one specimen sequenced in a study of T cell responses to AZD1222 COVID-19 vaccine. Only in-frame clones appear in the TCRdb table, and some are missing; sequencing was by immunoSEQ multiplex PCR. This repertoire includes 150,000 or so clones. What was sequenced was peripheral blood. The receptor source for this set is an adult in good health.

This rearrangement joins TRBV19 to TRBJ1-2; D is possibly TRBD1 (6 bases). Germline V CDR1 and CDR2: LNHDA, SQIVND (reference sequence). V lost 4 bases and J 6 bases, leaving 15 bases between the germline ends. CDR3 size: 14 residues. CDR3 DNA sequence: TGTGCCAGTAGTAATCGGACAGCCTTTGATGGCTACACCTTC. It is translated as CASSNRTAFDGYTF.

This chain uses TRBV18 with TRBJ2-3; D may be TRBD1 (5 bases). The CDR3 contains 14 residues. V was trimmed by 3 bases and J by 2 bases, leaving 9 bases between them. Germline loops: CDR1 KGHSH, CDR2 LQKENI. The CDR3 bases are TGTGCCAGCTCACCGACAGTTCTCACAGATACGCAGTATTTT. Protein: CASSPTVLTDTQYF.

The rearrangement links TRBV11-3 to TRBJ1-5; D uncertain. Germline V gene lookup returns CDR1 SGHNT and CDR2 YENEEA. This CDR3 is built from 13 residues. The V end lost 3 bases, the J end lost 0 bases, and 3 bases lay between the germline ends. The CDR3, as DNA: TGTGCCAGCAGCTTCGGTAGCAATCAGCCCCAGCATTTT. This gives the protein CASSFGSNQPQHF.

The V gene is TRBV20-1, the J gene TRBJ2-7; D gene uncertain. Germline CDR1 and CDR2: DFQATT and SNEGSKA (reference sequence). V lost 3 bases and J 0 bases, leaving 12 bases between the germline ends. CDR3 size: 14 residues. The CDR3 loop reads CSASVRISSYEQYF. CDR3 DNA: TGCAGTGCTAGTGTCAGGATCAGCTCCTACGAGCAGTACTTC.

The V gene is TRBV5-1, the J gene TRBJ2-7, with D possibly being TRBD1 (6 bases). Germline-derived CDR1 and CDR2 are SGHRS and YFSETQ. Trimming took 5 bases from V and 2 from J, leaving 14 bases between them. The CDR3 is made up of 14 amino acids. CDR3 loop: CASREVAGAYEQYF. The CDR3 nucleotides are TGCGCCAGCAGGGAGGTGGCAGGGGCCTACGAGCAGTACTTC.

The chain carries TRBV18 and TRBJ1-2, with D maybe TRBD1 (5 bases). The CDR3 consists of 14 residues. Trimming shortened V by 0 bases and J by 4 bases, and 9 bases separated the two germline ends. Germline V lookup: CDR1 KGHSH, CDR2 LQKENI. The CDR3 nucleotides read TGTGCCAGCTCACCACCAGACAGAGCCTATGGCTACACCTTC. Its translation is CASSPPDRAYGYTF.

The chain has TRBV5-1 and TRBJ2-5; no firm D call. V gave up 5 bases and J gave up 9 bases, with 23 bases separating them. Germline V gene data show CDR1 as SGHRS and CDR2 as YFSETQ. The CDR3 totals 15 residues. CDR3: CASREILGSEMAQYF. Here the CDR3 DNA reads TGCGCCAGCAGGGAGATACTGGGGTCAGAGATGGCCCAGTACTTC.

This sequence joins TRBV27 and TRBJ2-2; D gene unclear. With 2 bases removed from V and 8 bases from J, the gap between germline ends came to 15 bases. The CDR3 covers 15 residues. Germline assignment: CDR1 MNHEY and CDR2 SMNVEV (reference sequence). This chain's CDR3 is CASSLNGAVLGELFF. For the CDR3, the DNA is TGTGCCAGCAGTTTAAACGGCGCGGTCCTGGGGGAGCTGTTTTTT.

V and J are TRBV12-2 and TRBJ2-5. TRBV12-2 is a pseudogene segment. The CDR3 contains 15 residues. The CDR3: CASRLERPPLETQYF. The CDR3 DNA reads as TGTGCAAGTCGCTTAGAGAGACCCCCTCTGGAGACCCAGTACTTC.

In DNA, the CDR3 is TGTGCCAGCAGTTATGCCGGGCAGGGGGCTAAGGGGGTCTATGAGCAGTTCTTC. The encoded protein is CASSYAGQGAKGVYEQFF. V is TRBV6-2 or TRBV6-3 and J is TRBJ2-1, with TRBD1 matching 8 bases. Trimming at V came to 3 bases and at J to 8 bases, leaving 18 bases not matched to a gene. CDR1 and CDR2 (germline): MNHEY, SVGEGT. This CDR3 is built from 18 residues.

The chain joins TRBV6-2 or TRBV6-3 to TRBJ2-5; tentatively, D is TRBD2 (6 bases). Germline-derived CDR1 and CDR2 are MNHEY and SVGEGT. The V gene lost 6 bases and the J gene lost 5 bases, with 19 bases spanning the gap. The CDR3 runs to 15 residues. In DNA, the CDR3 is TGTGCCAGCAGCCCCGGCGGGACGCGTAGTGAGACCCAGTACTTC. Translated: CASSPGGTRSETQYF.

The chain links TRBV5-1 to TRBJ2-7; TRBD1 matches 9 bases. The CDR3 runs 15 residues. V gave up 0 bases and J gave up 5 bases; unmatched junction bases: 6. The V gene's germline CDR1 is SGHRS and CDR2 YFSETQ. This chain's CDR3 is CASSLEGQGDNEQYF. Here the CDR3 DNA reads TGCGCCAGCAGCTTGGAGGGACAGGGCGACAACGAGCAGTACTTC.

This rearrangement joins TRBV6-2 or TRBV6-3 to TRBJ2-1, with D possibly being TRBD1 or TRBD2 (5 bases each). The V gene lost 4 bases and the J gene lost 14 bases, with 12 bases spanning the gap. The CDR3 is 11 residues long. Germline assignment: CDR1 MNHEY and CDR2 SVGEGT. CDR3 sequence reads: CASSSTGTEFF. CDR3 DNA: TGTGCCAGCAGTTCCACCGGGACGGAGTTCTTC.

CDR3 protein: CASRTGVVGQPQHF. Written as DNA, the CDR3 is TGTGCCAGCAGGACAGGGGTTGTGGGTCAGCCCCAGCATTTT. The V and J genes are TRBV2 and TRBJ1-5, with 8 bases fitting TRBD1. This CDR3 is built from 14 residues. Germline assignment: CDR1 SNHLY and CDR2 FYNNEI. J was trimmed by 6 bases and V by 6 bases; bases with no gene match: 7. The full variable domain, completed using reference TRBV2 and TRBJ1-5, is EPEVTQTPSHQVTQMGQEVILRCVPISNHLYFYWYRQILGQKVEFLVSFYNNEISEKSEIFDDQFSVERPDGSNFTLKIRSTKLEDSAMYFCASRTGVVGQPQHFGDGTRLSIL.

The chain carries TRBV6-4 and TRBJ1-5, with no clear D. V shed 3 bases and J shed 7 bases, with 10 bases lying between them. Germline V lookup: CDR1 MRHNA, CDR2 SNTAGT. There are 13 residues in the CDR3. The CDR3 region has the DNA TGTGCCAGCAGTGATGAGGGTGGGCAGCCCCAGCATTTT. Its translation is CASSDEGGQPQHF.

V is TRBV7-3 and J is TRBJ2-1, with D uncertain. The CDR3 loop spans 13 amino acids. V shed 1 base and J shed 2 bases, with 3 bases lying between them. Germline-derived CDR1 and CDR2 are SGHTA and FQGTGA. The DNA of the CDR3 is TGTGCCAGCAGCTTAAACCCCTACAATGAGCAGTTCTTC. Amino acids: CASSLNPYNEQFF.

The rearrangement links TRBV11-2 to TRBJ2-3; 9 positions agree with TRBD2. Germline V gene sequence: CDR1 SGHAT, CDR2 FQNNGV. Trimming took 1 base from V and 4 from J; bases not matched to a gene: 6. The CDR3 contains 16 residues. The chain's CDR3 is CASSLVEGLAADTQYF. Written as DNA, the CDR3 is TGTGCCAGCAGCTTAGTAGAGGGACTAGCAGCAGATACGCAGTATTTT.

In the case of this clone: Different DNA sequences within this sample yield the same CDR3. V gene TRBV15 combines with J gene TRBJ1-2; possible D gene TRBD1, 6 bases. The germline gives CDR1 LNHNV, CDR2 YYDKDF (reference sequence). With 3 bases removed from V and 5 bases from J, the gap between germline ends came to 16 bases. This CDR3 contains 15 residues. As DNA, the CDR3 is TGTGCCACCAGCAGGAGGGGGGCCGCTTCTTATGGCTACACCTTC. Its protein is CATSRRGAASYGYTF. The variable domain in full, completed from reference TRBV15 and TRBJ1-2, reads DAMVIQNPRYQVTQFGKPVTLSCSQTLNHNVMYWYQQKSSQAPKLLFHYYDKDFNNEADTPDNFQSRRPNTSFCFLDIRSPGLGDTAMYLCATSRRGAASYGYTFGSGTRLTVV.

This chain joins TRBV6-4 and TRBJ2-3, with 10 bases lining up with TRBD2. CDR3 length: 16 amino acids. Germline CDR1 is MRHNA and CDR2 is SNTAGT. Unmatched junction bases numbered 3, after V lost 2 bases and J lost 1 base. The CDR3 DNA follows: TGTGCCAGCAGTGACGGAACTAGCGGGGGCACAGATACGCAGTATTTT. This encodes CASSDGTSGGTDTQYF.

This chain links TRBV21-1 with TRBJ1-5; the table names TRBD1, a call not compared with the DNA. TRBV21-1 is described as a pseudogene. The CDR3 has 14 amino acids. In DNA, the CDR3 is TGTGCCAGCAGCGCCCGGACAGGGGATTTGGCCCAGCATTTT. Translating gives CASSARTGDLAQHF.

The chain links TRBV5-1 to TRBJ2-1; 9 bases fit TRBD1. Trimming at V came to 1 base and at J to 1 base, leaving 6 bases not matched to a gene. This CDR3 spans 17 amino acids. In germline, CDR1 is SGHRS, CDR2 YFSETQ. The CDR3 bases are TGCGCCAGCAGCTTGAACCTACAGGGGGCATCCTACAATGAGCAGTTCTTC. Its protein product is CASSLNLQGASYNEQFF. Variable domain in full (rest from reference TRBV5-1 and TRBJ2-1): KAGVTQTPRYLIKTRGQQVTLSCSPISGHRSVSWYQQTPGQGLQFLFEYFSETQRNKGNFPGRFSGRQFSNSRSEMNVSTLELGDSALYLCASSLNLQGASYNEQFFGPGTRLTVL.